This TCR beta chain was sequenced in a study of cytomegalovirus exposure and HLA in healthy donors. At the level of the study: Earlier work reported 117 million unique TCR beta sequences from 150 million to 200 million T cells.

About this clone: Its antigen is as yet unknown.

Germline CDR1 and CDR2: SNHLY and FYNNEI. The CDR3 is made up of 14 amino acids. This PCR relied on a set of 60 Vbeta primers and 13 Jbeta primers. Libraries were prepared by immunoSEQ multiplex PCR; TCRdb keeps only in-frame clonotypes and omits some of them. The top ten hold more than 1.4% of the sample, which has about 180,000 clones, around 80% seen once. Study-wide results and limits: V- and J-gene trimming of TCR beta was linked (in a later analysis) to a missense DCLRE1C variant. Later work found most CMV-associated TCR beta chains apparently HLA-restricted. Accurate HLA-A and HLA-B prediction from TCR beta sequences was reported for most subjects.

Specimen: PBMCs. This rearrangement joins TRBV2 to TRBJ2-5, with 11 bases aligning to TRBD1. The J call may be faulty, since TRBJ2-7 better matches the DNA end. The sequence derives from a man younger than 30 in good health and CMV-seronegative. CDR3 in amino acids: CASSAGTGGYEQYF. The CDR3 DNA follows: TGTGCCAGCAGTGCCGGGACAGGGGGCTACGAGCAGTACTTC.